This T cell receptor (beta chain) was recorded in a study of early T cells in non-severe SARS-CoV-2 infection. TCRdb re-called the 5' RACE reads with MiXCR, one entry per CDR3 protein. The sample consists of about 61,000 distinct CDR3 sequences, 10% to 14% of them appearing once. This clonotype was detected ten times or more. Germline loops: CDR1 SGHDT, CDR2 YYEEEE. V lost 1 base and J lost 12, with 16 bases in between. The CDR3 spans 13 residues. The sequenced material came from whole blood. V and J are TRBV5-6 and TRBJ1-1; no definite D call. The sequence was collected from an adult who was a healthcare worker with PCR-confirmed SARS-CoV-2 infection or an uninfected control (not recorded which). The CDR3 here is CASSLSGPGKTFF. The CDR3 bases are TGTGCCAGCAGCTTGTCAGGCCCGGGAAAAACTTTCTTT.